The next 14 T cell receptor beta chains were all read from a single sample in a study of identical twins. One entry per CDR3 protein results from TCRdb running MiXCR on the 5' RACE reads. This sample has 500,000 or so distinct CDR3 sequences, with around an eighth found just once. This sample also appeared in a second study, on yellow fever vaccine responses in identical twins.

What was sequenced was CD4+ T cells sorted from blood. The receptors here all came from a woman under 30 in good health.

This clonotype turned up a few times. The chain links TRBV7-2 to TRBJ2-2, with 11 nucleotides matching TRBD2. Germline V gene sequence: CDR1 SGHTA, CDR2 FQGNSA. Unmatched junction bases numbered 3, after V lost 0 bases and J lost 0 bases. The CDR3 contains 18 residues. The CDR3 spells CASSLALAGGSNTGELFF. The CDR3 coding sequence is TGTGCCAGCAGCTTAGCCCTAGCGGGGGGTTCGAACACCGGGGAGCTGTTTTTT.

This clonotype occurred many times. The chain is built from TRBV12-3 or TRBV12-4 and TRBJ2-5, with 8 bases matching TRBD1. The CDR3 contains 13 residues. The ends lost 6 bases at V and 1 base at J; junction bases unmatched: 1. The CDR3 region has the DNA TGTGCCAGCAGCGACAGGGGCCAAGAGACCCAGTACTTC. Protein product: CASSDRGQETQYF.

This clonotype showed up just a few times. The chain couples TRBV7-3 to TRBJ1-6; possible D gene TRBD1, 5 bases. This CDR3 is 16 amino acids long. Looked up from germline, CDR1 is SGHTA and CDR2 is FQGTGA. Trimming shortened V by 2 bases and J by 9 bases, and 17 bases separated the two germline ends. The CDR3 loop reads CASSLFPVGGGSPLHF. In DNA, the CDR3 is TGTGCCAGCAGCTTATTTCCTGTCGGGGGAGGTTCACCCCTCCACTTT.

This clonotype has a count of ten or more. V usage is TRBV5-1 and J usage is TRBJ1-4; D gene unclear. Trimming shortened V by 4 bases and J by 5 bases, and 12 bases separated the two germline ends. The CDR3 covers 14 residues. CDR1 and CDR2 from the germline V gene are SGHRS and YFSETQ. The CDR3, as DNA: TGCGCCAGCAGCCAAGGGAAGGAGAATGAAAAACTGTTTTTT. Its translation: CASSQGKENEKLFF.

This clonotype has a handful of counts. The genes are TRBV7-2 and TRBJ2-1; D unresolved. V was pared by 2 bases and J by 9 bases, with 20 bases between. The CDR3 spans 16 residues. Germline-derived CDR1 and CDR2 are SGHTA and FQGNSA. This chain's CDR3 is CASSLYASAKWGEQFF. The CDR3 coding sequence is TGTGCCAGCAGCTTATATGCCAGCGCCAAGTGGGGTGAGCAGTTCTTC.

The chain links TRBV28 to TRBJ2-7; TRBD2 is a possible D gene (5 bases). Germline V gene lookup returns CDR1 MDHEN and CDR2 SYDVKM. Trimming removed 6 bases from V and 1 base from J, with 16 bases in between. The CDR3 totals 15 residues. The CDR3 DNA follows: TGTGCCAGCAGAGAACCGGGATCGACTTCCTACGAGCAGTACTTC. This encodes CASREPGSTSYEQYF.

This clonotype has more than one count but fewer than ten. The chain carries TRBV30 and TRBJ2-7; 7 positions agree with TRBD1. V dropped 1 base and J dropped 3; count of bases not matched to a gene: 6. Germline V gene sequence: CDR1 GTSNPN, CDR2 SVGIG (reference sequence). The CDR3 length is 14 residues. The CDR3: CAWSATDRFYEQYF. CDR3 DNA: TGTGCCTGGAGTGCGACGGACAGGTTCTACGAGCAGTACTTC. Filled out from reference TRBV30 and TRBJ2-7, the complete variable domain reads SQTIHQWPATLVQPVGSPLSLECTVEGTSNPNLYWYRQAAGRGLQLLFYSVGIGQISSEVPQNLSASRPQDRQFILSSKKLLLSDSGFYLCAWSATDRFYEQYFGPGTRLTVT.

The DNA for the CDR3 is TGTGCCAGCAGCAAAAGGGGGTGGAATAGCCCTGGGGACAATGAGCAGTTCTTC. This translates into CASSKRGWNSPGDNEQFF. The chain is built from TRBV6-1 and TRBJ2-1, with TRBD1 as a possible D gene (6 bases). Germline V gene sequence: CDR1 MNHNS, CDR2 SASEGT. The CDR3 covers 18 residues. Trimming took off 6 bases at V and 5 bases at J, with 26 bases between the two ends.

The chain couples TRBV18 to TRBJ1-2, with 7 bases lining up with TRBD1. This CDR3 contains 13 residues. V was clipped by 3 bases and J by 6 bases; unmatched bases: 4. Germline V gives CDR1 KGHSH, CDR2 LQKENI. Written as DNA, the CDR3 is TGTGCCAGCTCACCTAGACAGGGCGATGGCTACACCTTC. Amino acid sequence: CASSPRQGDGYTF.

About this clonotype itself: This sequence may be a read error, since a much larger clone differs from it by one base. The CDR3 end shows no conserved phenylalanine or tryptophan, and so a read error is likely. The gene calls are TRBV7-9 and TRBJ2-5, with TRBD1 as a possible D gene (6 bases). CDR3 length equals 14 residues. CDR1 is SEHNR, CDR2 FQNEAQ, per germline (reference sequence). With 5 bases removed from V and 1 base from J, the gap between germline ends came to 11 bases. The CDR3 region has the DNA TGTGCCAGCAGCCCAGGGACAACCCAAGAGACCCAGTACTCC. It encodes CASSPGTTQETQYS.

CDR3 region: CASSIVNSLARNIQYF. The CDR3 coding sequence is TGTGCCAGTAGTATCGTCAATTCTTTGGCCAGGAACATTCAGTACTTC. The gene calls are TRBV19 and TRBJ2-4; unclear D gene. Germline CDR1 reads LNHDA; CDR2 reads SQIVND (reference sequence). The V and J ends lost 3 bases and 7 bases respectively, with 19 bases between them. This CDR3 comprises 16 residues.

J is TRBJ2-3 and V is TRBV12-3 or TRBV12-4; 11 bases are shared with TRBD2. The CDR3 totals 16 residues. V shed 6 bases and J 2 bases; nucleotides not matched to a gene: 7. The CDR3: CASSSSGGPPTDTQYF. The CDR3 DNA reads as TGTGCCAGCAGCTCTAGCGGGGGGCCGCCCACAGATACGCAGTATTTT.

This clonotype was observed a handful of times. V gene TRBV20-1 combines with J gene TRBJ2-7; 8 positions match TRBD1. In germline, CDR1 is DFQATT, CDR2 SNEGSKA (reference sequence). The length of the CDR3 is 12 residues. V lost 0 bases and J lost 5; bases outside the gene matches: 0. This CDR3 is CSARETGDEQYF. The DNA for the CDR3 is TGCAGTGCTAGAGAGACAGGGGACGAGCAGTACTTC.

In this sample, this clonotype turned up a few times. The chain joins TRBV20-1 to TRBJ2-3; D is uncertain. Trimming pared 1 base from V and 2 bases from J, leaving 7 bases between. The CDR3 is 13 amino acids. Germline CDR1 is DFQATT and CDR2 is SNEGSKA (reference sequence). This CDR3 is CSARVQNTDTQYF. For the CDR3, the DNA is TGCAGTGCTAGAGTCCAGAACACAGATACGCAGTATTTT.